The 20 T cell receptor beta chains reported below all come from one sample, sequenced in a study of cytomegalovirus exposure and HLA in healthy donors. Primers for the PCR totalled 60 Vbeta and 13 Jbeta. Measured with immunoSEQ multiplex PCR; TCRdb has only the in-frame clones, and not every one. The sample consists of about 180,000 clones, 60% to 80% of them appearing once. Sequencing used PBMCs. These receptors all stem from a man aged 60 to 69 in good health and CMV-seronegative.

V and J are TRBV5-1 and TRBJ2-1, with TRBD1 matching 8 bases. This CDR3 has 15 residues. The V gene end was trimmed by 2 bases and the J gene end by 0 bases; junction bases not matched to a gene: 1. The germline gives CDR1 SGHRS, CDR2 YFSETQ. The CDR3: CASSFGQGSYNEQFF. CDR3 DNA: TGCGCCAGCAGCTTCGGACAGGGCTCCTACAATGAGCAGTTCTTC. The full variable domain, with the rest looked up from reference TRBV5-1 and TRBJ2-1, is KAGVTQTPRYLIKTRGQQVTLSCSPISGHRSVSWYQQTPGQGLQFLFEYFSETQRNKGNFPGRFSGRQFSNSRSEMNVSTLELGDSALYLCASSFGQGSYNEQFFGPGTRLTVL.

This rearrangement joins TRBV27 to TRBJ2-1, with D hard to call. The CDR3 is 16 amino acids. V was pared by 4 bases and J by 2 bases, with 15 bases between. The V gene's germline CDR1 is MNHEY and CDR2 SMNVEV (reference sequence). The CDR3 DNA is TGTGCCAGCAGTTCCCCGCCCCCCCGGGCCTACAATGAGCAGTTCTTC. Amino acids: CASSSPPPRAYNEQFF.

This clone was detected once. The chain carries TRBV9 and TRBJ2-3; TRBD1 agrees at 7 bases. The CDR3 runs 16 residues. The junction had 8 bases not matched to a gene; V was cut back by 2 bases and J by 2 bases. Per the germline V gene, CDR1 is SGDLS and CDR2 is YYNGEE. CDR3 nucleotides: TGTGCCAGCAGCGTGAGGGACAGTATGCCCACAGATACGCAGTATTTT. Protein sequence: CASSVRDSMPTDTQYF.

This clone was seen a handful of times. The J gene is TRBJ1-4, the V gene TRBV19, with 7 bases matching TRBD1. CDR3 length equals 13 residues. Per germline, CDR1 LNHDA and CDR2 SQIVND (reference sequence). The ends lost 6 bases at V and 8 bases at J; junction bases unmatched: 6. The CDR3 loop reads CASRGGAAEKLFF. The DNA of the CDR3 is TGTGCCAGTAGAGGGGGCGCAGCAGAAAAACTGTTTTTT.

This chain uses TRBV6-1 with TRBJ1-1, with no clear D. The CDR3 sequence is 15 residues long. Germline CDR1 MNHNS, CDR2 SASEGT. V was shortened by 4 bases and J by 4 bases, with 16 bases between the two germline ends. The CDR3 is CASSGYTRLGTEAFF. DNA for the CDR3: TGTGCCAGCAGTGGGTACACCAGACTGGGCACTGAAGCTTTCTTT.

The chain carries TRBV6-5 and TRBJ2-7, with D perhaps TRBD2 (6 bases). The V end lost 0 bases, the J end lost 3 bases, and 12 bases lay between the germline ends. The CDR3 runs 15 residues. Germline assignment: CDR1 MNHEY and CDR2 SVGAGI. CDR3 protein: CASSYSAGLIYEQYF. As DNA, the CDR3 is TGTGCCAGCAGTTACTCGGCTGGACTAATCTACGAGCAGTACTTC.

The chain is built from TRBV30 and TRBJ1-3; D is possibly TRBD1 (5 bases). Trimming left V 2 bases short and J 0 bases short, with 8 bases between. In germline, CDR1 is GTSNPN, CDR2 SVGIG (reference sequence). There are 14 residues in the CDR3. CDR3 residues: CAWSSGGSGNTIYF. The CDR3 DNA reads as TGTGCCTGGAGTTCCGGGGGCTCTGGAAACACCATATATTTT.

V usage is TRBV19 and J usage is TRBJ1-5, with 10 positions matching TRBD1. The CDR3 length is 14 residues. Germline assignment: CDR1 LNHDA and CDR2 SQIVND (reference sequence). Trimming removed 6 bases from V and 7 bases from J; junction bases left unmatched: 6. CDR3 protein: CASSRDRGGQPQHF. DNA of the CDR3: TGTGCCAGTAGCAGGGACAGGGGTGGACAGCCCCAGCATTTT.

Here the CDR3 DNA reads TGTGCCTGGAGTAGGACAGGGGAAGATGGCTACACCTTC. It translates to CAWSRTGEDGYTF. The chain links TRBV30 to TRBJ1-2; the match to TRBD1 covers 9 bases. The germline gives CDR1 GTSNPN, CDR2 SVGIG (reference sequence). The CDR3 length is 13 residues. The trim removed 2 bases at V and 6 bases at J, leaving 4 bases unmatched.

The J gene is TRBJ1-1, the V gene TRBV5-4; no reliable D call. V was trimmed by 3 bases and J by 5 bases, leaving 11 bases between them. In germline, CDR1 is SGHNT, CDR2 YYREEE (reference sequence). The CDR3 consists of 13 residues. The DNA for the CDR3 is TGTGCCAGCAGCTGGTGGGGAGGGACTGAAGCTTTCTTT. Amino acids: CASSWWGGTEAFF.

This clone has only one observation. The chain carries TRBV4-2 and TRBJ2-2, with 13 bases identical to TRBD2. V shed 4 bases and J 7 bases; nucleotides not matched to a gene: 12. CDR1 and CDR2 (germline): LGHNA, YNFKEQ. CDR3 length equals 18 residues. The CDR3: CASSRQLAGGPRSGELFF. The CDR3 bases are TGTGCCAGCAGCCGACAACTAGCGGGAGGGCCTCGGAGCGGGGAGCTGTTTTTT.

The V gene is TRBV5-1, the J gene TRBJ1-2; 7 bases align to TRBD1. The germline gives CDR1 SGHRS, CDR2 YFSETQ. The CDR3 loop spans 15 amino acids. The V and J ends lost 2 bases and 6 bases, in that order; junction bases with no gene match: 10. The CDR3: CASSLTGDWNDGYTF. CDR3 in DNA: TGCGCCAGCAGCTTAACAGGGGATTGGAACGATGGCTACACCTTC.

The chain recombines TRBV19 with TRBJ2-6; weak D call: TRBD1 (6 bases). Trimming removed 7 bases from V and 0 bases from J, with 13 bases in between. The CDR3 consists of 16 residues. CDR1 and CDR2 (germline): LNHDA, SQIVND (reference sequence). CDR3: CASNPGHSSGANVLTF. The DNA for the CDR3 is TGTGCCAGTAATCCGGGACATAGCTCTGGGGCCAACGTCCTGACTTTC.

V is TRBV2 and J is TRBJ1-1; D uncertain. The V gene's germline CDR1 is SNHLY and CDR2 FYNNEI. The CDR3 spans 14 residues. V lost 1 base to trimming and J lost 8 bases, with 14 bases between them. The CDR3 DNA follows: TGTGCCAGCAGTGAAGGGCAGGTTGCGATCGAAGCTTTCTTT. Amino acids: CASSEGQVAIEAFF.

The CDR3 DNA follows: TGCGCCAGTCGACAGGGGTTAGGCAATCAGCCCCAGCATTTT. It is translated as CASRQGLGNQPQHF. The chain combines TRBV5-1 with TRBJ1-5; 8 bases are shared with TRBD1. The V gene's germline CDR1 is SGHRS and CDR2 YFSETQ. Trimming cost V 8 bases and J 2 bases; bases outside gene matches: 6. There are 14 residues in the CDR3.

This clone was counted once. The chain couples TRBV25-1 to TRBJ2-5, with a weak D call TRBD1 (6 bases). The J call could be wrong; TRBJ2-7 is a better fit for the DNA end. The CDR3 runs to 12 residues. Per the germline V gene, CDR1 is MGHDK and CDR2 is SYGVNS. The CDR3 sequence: CASSWTEYEQYF. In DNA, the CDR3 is TGTGCCAGCAGTTGGACAGAATACGAGCAGTACTTC.

The CDR3 coding sequence is TGTGCCAGCAGCCCACTTATGTCGGGTAACTATGGCTACACCTTC. Protein sequence: CASSPLMSGNYGYTF. V usage is TRBV9 and J usage is TRBJ1-2; D is undetermined. The CDR3 runs to 15 residues. V was clipped by 4 bases and J by 1 base, with 14 bases between them. Germline CDR1 and CDR2: SGDLS and YYNGEE.

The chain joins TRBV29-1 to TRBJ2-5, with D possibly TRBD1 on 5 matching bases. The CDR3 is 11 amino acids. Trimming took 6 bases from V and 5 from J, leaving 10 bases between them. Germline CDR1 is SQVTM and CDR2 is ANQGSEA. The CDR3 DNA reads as TGCAGCGTCAGGGTTACCGAGACCCAGTACTTC. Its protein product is CSVRVTETQYF. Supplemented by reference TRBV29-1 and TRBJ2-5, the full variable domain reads SAVISQKPSRDICQRGTSLTIQCQVDSQVTMMFWYRQQPGQSLTLIATANQGSEATYESGFVIDKFPISRPNLTFSTLTVSNMSPEDSSIYLCSVRVTETQYFGPGTRLLVL.

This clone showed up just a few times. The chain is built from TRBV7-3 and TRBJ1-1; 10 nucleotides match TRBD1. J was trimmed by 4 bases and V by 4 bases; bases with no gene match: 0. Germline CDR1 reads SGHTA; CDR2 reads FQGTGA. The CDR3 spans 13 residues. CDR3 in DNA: TGTGCCAGCAGCTGGGACAGGGGCACTGAAGCTTTCTTT. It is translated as CASSWDRGTEAFF.

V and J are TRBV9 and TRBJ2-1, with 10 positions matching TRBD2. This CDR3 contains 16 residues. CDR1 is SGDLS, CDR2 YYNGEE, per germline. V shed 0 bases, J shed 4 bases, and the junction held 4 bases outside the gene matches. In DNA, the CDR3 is TGTGCCAGCAGCGTAGCTACTAGCGGGGCATACAATGAGCAGTTCTTC. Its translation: CASSVATSGAYNEQFF.